This passage covers 7 T cell receptor beta chains from one sample sequenced in a study of blood T cell repertoires in COVID-19 (dated by TCRdb to 2019 to 2021). Receptors were amplified or captured by the immunoSEQ multiplex PCR assay. TCRdb took this table from immuneACCESS and kept in-frame rearrangements with V and J called. Such tables lack part of the clones; where checked against another copy, unresolved V genes explain under half of the gap, and the rest is unexplained. In this sample the table shows tens of thousands of clones, roughly nine tenths of which occur a single time. 3% to 3.5% of the sample is in the top ten clones. Sequencing was carried out using PBMCs or T cells enriched from blood (not recorded which). These TCRs come from a woman between 50 and 59 years old who had recovered from COVID-19.

The V gene is TRBV28, the J gene TRBJ2-2; maybe TRBD1 (5 bases). Germline assignment: CDR1 MDHEN and CDR2 SYDVKM. Trimming pared 5 bases from V and 1 base from J, leaving 11 bases between. This CDR3 comprises 15 residues. This chain's CDR3 is CASSPGWLNTGELFF. CDR3 DNA sequence: TGTGCCAGCAGTCCAGGGTGGCTGAACACCGGGGAGCTGTTTTTT.

This chain uses TRBV6-5 with TRBJ2-5, with 9 bases identical to TRBD1. The length of the CDR3 is 14 residues. Germline CDR1 reads MNHEY; CDR2 reads SVGAGI. The V and J ends lost 4 bases and 5 bases, in that order; junction bases with no gene match: 5. CDR3 DNA: TGTGCCAGCAGTTCCGGGACAGGGTTTGAGACCCAGTACTTC. Protein product: CASSSGTGFETQYF.

The chain has TRBV11-2 and TRBJ2-3; 14 bases line up with TRBD2. The CDR3 covers 16 residues. V lost 0 bases and J lost 8; bases outside the gene matches: 4. The germline gives CDR1 SGHAT, CDR2 FQNNGV. The CDR3 reads CASSLETSGRAGTQYF. CDR3 coding DNA: TGTGCCAGCAGCTTAGAGACTAGCGGGAGGGCCGGTACGCAGTATTTT.

This clone was recorded a few times. The gene calls are TRBV19 and TRBJ2-3; 7 bases are shared with TRBD1. The CDR3 totals 18 residues. Germline CDR1 and CDR2: LNHDA and SQIVND (reference sequence). With V trimmed by 8 bases and J by 2 bases, 19 bases remained unmatched. This chain's CDR3 is CASRRGLGDSLITDTQYF. CDR3 nucleotide sequence: TGTGCCAGTCGTCGGGGCCTGGGGGACAGTCTAATCACAGATACGCAGTATTTT.

The chain uses TRBV28 and TRBJ1-1; 9 bases agree with TRBD1. The CDR3 consists of 16 residues. The trim removed 5 bases at V and 1 base at J, leaving 8 bases unmatched. CDR1 is MDHEN and CDR2 is SYDVKM in the germline V gene. CDR3 in DNA: TGTGCCAGCAGTGCAACATGGGGACAGGGGAACACTGAAGCTTTCTTT. It specifies CASSATWGQGNTEAFF.

The chain carries TRBV18 and TRBJ1-1, with D tentatively TRBD1 (5 bases). The ends were cut back, 0 bases at V and 6 bases at J, with 11 bases in the middle. This CDR3 has 14 amino acids. Germline V gives CDR1 KGHSH, CDR2 LQKENI. This CDR3 is CASSPPRGGAEAFF. In nucleotides, the CDR3 is TGTGCCAGCTCACCACCAAGGGGTGGGGCTGAAGCTTTCTTT.

This clone appeared once. The rearrangement uses TRBV10-2 and TRBJ2-2, with 7 bases aligning to TRBD1. Germline assignment: CDR1 WSHSY and CDR2 SAAADI. The CDR3 is 16 amino acids. V shed 2 bases, J shed 4 bases, and the junction held 7 bases outside the gene matches. The CDR3 DNA sequence: TGCGCCAGCAGTGAGATTTGGCAGGGGGTCACCGGGGAGCTGTTTTTT. Its protein is CASSEIWQGVTGELFF.